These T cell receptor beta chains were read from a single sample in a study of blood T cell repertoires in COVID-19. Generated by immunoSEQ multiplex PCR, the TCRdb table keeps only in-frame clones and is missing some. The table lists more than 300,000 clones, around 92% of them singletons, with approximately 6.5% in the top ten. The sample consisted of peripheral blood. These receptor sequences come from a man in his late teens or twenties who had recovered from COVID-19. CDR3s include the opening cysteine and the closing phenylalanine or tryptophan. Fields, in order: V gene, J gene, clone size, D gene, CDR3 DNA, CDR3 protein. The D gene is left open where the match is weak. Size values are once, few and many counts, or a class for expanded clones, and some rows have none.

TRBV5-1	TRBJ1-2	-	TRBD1	TGCGCCAGCAGCTTACAACCGGGACAGGGGGCGGAAGGCTACACCTTC	CASSLQPGQGAEGYTF
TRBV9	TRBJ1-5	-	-	TGTGCCAGCAGCGTAGGAGGGGGAAATCAGCCCCAGCATTTT	CASSVGGGNQPQHF
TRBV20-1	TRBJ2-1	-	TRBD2	TGCAGTGCTGGACCGGGGGGTGAGCAGTTCTTC	CSAGPGGEQFF
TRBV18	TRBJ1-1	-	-	TGTGCCAGCTCACCACCTAATCCCAGGGACACTGAAGCTTTCTTT	CASSPPNPRDTEAFF
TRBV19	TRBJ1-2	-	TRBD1	TGTGCCAGTAGTACCTGGGACAGGTCGCACTATGGCTACACCTTC	CASSTWDRSHYGYTF
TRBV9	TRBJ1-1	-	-	TGTGCCAGCAGCGTACAAAGGGAGGCCACTGAAGCTTTCTTT	CASSVQREATEAFF
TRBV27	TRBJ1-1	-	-	TGTGCCAGCAGTTTACACAAGACAGGTGAAGCTTTCTTT	CASSLHKTGEAFF
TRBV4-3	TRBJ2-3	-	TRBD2	TGCGCCAGCAGCCAAGATCGCGAGCGGGGGGGCCCGGGCACAGATACGCAGTATTTT	CASSQDRERGGPGTDTQYF
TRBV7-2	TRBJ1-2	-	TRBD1	TGTGCCAGCAGCTTAGTCCCCACAGGGGCTAACTATGGCTACACCTTC	CASSLVPTGANYGYTF
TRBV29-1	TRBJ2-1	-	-	TGCAGCGTTAATAGGGGTTCCTACAATGAGCAGTTCTTC	CSVNRGSYNEQFF
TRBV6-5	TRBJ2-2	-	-	TGTGCCAGCACCAATGGGGGGGCTCACACCGGGGAGCTGTTTTTT	CASTNGGAHTGELFF
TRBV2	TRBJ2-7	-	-	TGTGCCAGCATCGGACAGCACGTCCTCTACGAGCAGTACTTC	CASIGQHVLYEQYF
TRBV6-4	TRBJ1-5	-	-	TGTGCCAGCAGTGACCCAGGGGAGGGTGAAAATCAGCCCCAGCATTTT	CASSDPGEGENQPQHF
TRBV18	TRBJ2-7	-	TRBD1	TGTGCCAGCTCACGACGCGGGACAGGGGGCTCCTACGAGCAGTACTTC	CASSRRGTGGSYEQYF
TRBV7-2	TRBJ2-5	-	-	TGTGCCAGCAGCCCCTTTGAGGGAGGAGAGACCCAGTACTTC	CASSPFEGGETQYF
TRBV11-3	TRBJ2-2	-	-	TGTGCCAGCAGCTTAGGACAGGCGAACACCGGGGAGCTGTTTTTT	CASSLGQANTGELFF
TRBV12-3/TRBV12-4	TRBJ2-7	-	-	TGTGCCAGCAGTTTCCAGGTCTACGAGCAGTACTTC	CASSFQVYEQYF
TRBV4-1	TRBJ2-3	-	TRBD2	TGCGCCAGCAGCCGGGTACTAGCGGGGGGCACAGATACGCAGTATTTT	CASSRVLAGGTDTQYF
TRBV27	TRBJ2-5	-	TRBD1	TGTGCCAGCAGTCTTCGGACAGGGGAGACCCAGTACTTC	CASSLRTGETQYF
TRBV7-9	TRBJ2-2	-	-	TGTGGGCCGCCGATGGACACCGGGGAGCTGTTTTTT	CGPPMDTGELFF
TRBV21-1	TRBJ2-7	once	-	TGTGCCCCGCAGGGCGGATTCTACGAGCAGTACTTC	CAPQGGFYEQYF
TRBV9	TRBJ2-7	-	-	TGTGCCAGCAGCGCCTTTGAGGGGGTCTCCTACGAGCAGTACTTC	CASSAFEGVSYEQYF
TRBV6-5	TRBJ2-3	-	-	TGTGCCAGCAGTTATTTAGGGGCAGGTTCAAGGGATACGCAGTATTTT	CASSYLGAGSRDTQYF
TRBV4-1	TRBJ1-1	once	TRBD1	TGCGCCAGCAGCCTCACTTTGACAGGGACAAACACTGAAGCTTTCTTT	CASSLTLTGTNTEAFF
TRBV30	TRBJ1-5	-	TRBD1	TGTGCCTGGAGAGTAGGGGGCAAGGGCAATCAGCCCCAGCATTTT	CAWRVGGKGNQPQHF
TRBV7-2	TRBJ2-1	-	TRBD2	TGTGCCAGCAGCTTAGGGGCTAGCGGGGTCAATGAGCAGTTCTTC	CASSLGASGVNEQFF
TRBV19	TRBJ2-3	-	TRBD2	TGTGCCACTGGACTAGCGGGGATCACAGATACGCAGTATTTT	CATGLAGITDTQYF
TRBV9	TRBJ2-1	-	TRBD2	TGTGCCAGCAGCTCCTCTAGCGGGTCCTACAATGAGCAGTTCTTC	CASSSSSGSYNEQFF
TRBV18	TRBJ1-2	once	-	TGTGCCAGCTCACCGGTCGAGGGTTTTCCTTCTGTCTACCACACCTTC	CASSPVEGFPSVYHTF
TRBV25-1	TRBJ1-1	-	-	TGTGCCAGCTCCAGCGCTGACAGCCGTGAAGCTTTCTTT	CASSSADSREAFF
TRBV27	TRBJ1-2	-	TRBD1	TGTGCCAGCAGTCCCTCGACAGGGGCGGCTCCTTATGGCTACACCTTC	CASSPSTGAAPYGYTF
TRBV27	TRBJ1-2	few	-	TGTGCCAGCAGTCCAGTCAAGGGGGTCCCGATCTATGGCTACACCTTC	CASSPVKGVPIYGYTF
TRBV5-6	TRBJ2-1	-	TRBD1	TGTGCCAGCAGCTGGGACAGGACCTACAATGAGCAGTTCTTC	CASSWDRTYNEQFF
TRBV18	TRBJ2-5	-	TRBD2	TGTGCCAGCTCACCCCCAATAGCGGGGGGCGTCCAAGAGACCCAGTACTTC	CASSPPIAGGVQETQYF
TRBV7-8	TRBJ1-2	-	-	TGTGCCAGCAGCTCAAACAATTGGGGCGCGGATTATGGCTACACCTTC	CASSSNNWGADYGYTF
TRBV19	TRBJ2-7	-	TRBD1	TGTGCCAGTAGTCTACAGGGGGGCGAGCAGTACTTC	CASSLQGGEQYF
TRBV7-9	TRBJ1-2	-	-	TGTGCCAGCAGCCCGACAGGAGAATATGGCTACACCTTC	CASSPTGEYGYTF
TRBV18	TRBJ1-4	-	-	TGTGCCAGCTCAGCCCCCGGGGGGGCGAAGGATGAAAAACTGTTTTTT	CASSAPGGAKDEKLFF
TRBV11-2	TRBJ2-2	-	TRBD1	TGTGCCGGGAATGGACAGGGGAACACCGGGGAGCTGTTTTTT	CAGNGQGNTGELFF
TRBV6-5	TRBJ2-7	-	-	TGTGCCAGCAGATCCGGAGGGGGCACCTACGAGCAGTACTTC	CASRSGGGTYEQYF
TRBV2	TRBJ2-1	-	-	TGTGCCAGCACTGCGGAAACCAGTGAGCAGTTCTTC	CASTAETSEQFF
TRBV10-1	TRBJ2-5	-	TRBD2	TGCGCCAGCAGTGAGTCGACTCGGGAGGATAAGGAGACCCAGTACTTC	CASSESTREDKETQYF
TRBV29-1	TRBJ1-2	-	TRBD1	TGCAGCGTCGCCGGGACAGGCTCCTCCTATGGCTACACCTTC	CSVAGTGSSYGYTF
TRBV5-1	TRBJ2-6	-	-	TGCGCCAGCAGCTTGGCCCACTCTGGGGCCAACGTCCTGACTTTC	CASSLAHSGANVLTF
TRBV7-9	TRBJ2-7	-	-	TGTGCCAGCAGTAAAGACACCTACGAGCAGTACTTC	CASSKDTYEQYF
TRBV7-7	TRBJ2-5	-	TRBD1	TGTGCCAGCAGCCTCGGGACAGGGCGACGGGAGACCCAGTACTTC	CASSLGTGRRETQYF
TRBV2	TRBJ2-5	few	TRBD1	TGTGCCAGCAGTGGGGACAGCACCCAGTACTTC	CASSGDSTQYF